Described below is a single T cell receptor beta chain sequence and its context. This entry belongs to a study of cytomegalovirus exposure and HLA in healthy donors. The V and J ends lost 5 bases and 1 base, in that order; junction bases with no gene match: 4. This CDR3 contains 14 residues. The V gene's germline CDR1 is SNHLY and CDR2 FYNNEI. The PCR contained 60 Vbeta and 13 Jbeta primers. Sequencing was performed with immunoSEQ multiplex PCR; in TCRdb, only in-frame clones are kept and a portion is missing. The table has under 140,000 clones, about three quarters seen once. Specimen: PBMCs. The TCR sequence derives from a woman aged 60-75 years in good health and CMV-seropositive. V is TRBV2 and J is TRBJ2-7, with 8 bases lining up with TRBD1. The CDR3 bases are TGTGCCAGCAGTTGGACAGGGATTTCCTACGAGCAGTACTTC. Protein product: CASSWTGISYEQYF. The variable domain in full, with the rest retrieved from reference TRBV2 and TRBJ2-7, is EPEVTQTPSHQVTQMGQEVILRCVPISNHLYFYWYRQILGQKVEFLVSFYNNEISEKSEIFDDQFSVERPDGSNFTLKIRSTKLEDSAMYFCASSWTGISYEQYFGPGTRLTVT.